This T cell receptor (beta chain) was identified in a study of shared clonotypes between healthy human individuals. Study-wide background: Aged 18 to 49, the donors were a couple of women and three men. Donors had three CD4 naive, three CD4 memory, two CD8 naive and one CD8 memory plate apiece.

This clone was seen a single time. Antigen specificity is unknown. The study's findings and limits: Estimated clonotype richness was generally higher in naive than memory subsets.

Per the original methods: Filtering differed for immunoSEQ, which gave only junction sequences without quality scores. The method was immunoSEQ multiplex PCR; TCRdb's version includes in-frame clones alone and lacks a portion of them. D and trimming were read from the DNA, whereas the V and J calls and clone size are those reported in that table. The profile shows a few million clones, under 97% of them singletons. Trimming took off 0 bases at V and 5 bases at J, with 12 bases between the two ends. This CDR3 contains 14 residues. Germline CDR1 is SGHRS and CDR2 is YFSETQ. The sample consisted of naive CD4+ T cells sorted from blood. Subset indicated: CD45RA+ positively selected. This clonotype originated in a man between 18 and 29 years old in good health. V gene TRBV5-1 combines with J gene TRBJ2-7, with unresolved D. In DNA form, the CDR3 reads TGCGCCAGCAGCTTGGCTGGTTATGGGGACGAGCAGTACTTC. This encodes CASSLAGYGDEQYF. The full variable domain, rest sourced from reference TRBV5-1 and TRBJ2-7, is KAGVTQTPRYLIKTRGQQVTLSCSPISGHRSVSWYQQTPGQGLQFLFEYFSETQRNKGNFPGRFSGRQFSNSRSEMNVSTLELGDSALYLCASSLAGYGDEQYFGPGTRLTVT.